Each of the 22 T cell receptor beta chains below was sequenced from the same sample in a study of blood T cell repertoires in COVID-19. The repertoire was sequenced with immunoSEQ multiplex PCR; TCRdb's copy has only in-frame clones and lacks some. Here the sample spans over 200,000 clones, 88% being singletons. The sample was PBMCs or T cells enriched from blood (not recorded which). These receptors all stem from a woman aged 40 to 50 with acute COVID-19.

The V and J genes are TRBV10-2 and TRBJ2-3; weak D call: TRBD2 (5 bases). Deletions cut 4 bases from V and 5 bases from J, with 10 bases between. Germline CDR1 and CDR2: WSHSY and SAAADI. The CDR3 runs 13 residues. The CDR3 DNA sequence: TGCGCCAGCAGTGGGCAGGCGGGAGATACGCAGTATTTT. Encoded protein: CASSGQAGDTQYF.

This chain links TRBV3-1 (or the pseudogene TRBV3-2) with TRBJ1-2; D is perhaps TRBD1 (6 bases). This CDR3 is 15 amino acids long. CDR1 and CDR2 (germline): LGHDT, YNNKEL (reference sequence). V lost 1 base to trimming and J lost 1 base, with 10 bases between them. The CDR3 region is CASSQGDTDNYGYTF. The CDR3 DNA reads TGTGCCAGCAGCCAAGGGGACACCGATAACTATGGCTACACCTTC.

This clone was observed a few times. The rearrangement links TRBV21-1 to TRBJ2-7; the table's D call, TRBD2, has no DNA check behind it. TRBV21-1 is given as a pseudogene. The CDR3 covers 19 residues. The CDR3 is CASSKERDFSGPSSYEQYV. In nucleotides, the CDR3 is TGTGCCAGCAGCAAAGAAAGGGATTTTAGCGGGCCGAGCTCCTACGAGCAGTACGTC.

The CDR3 nucleotides read TGTGCCAGCAGTGAAAAGTCTAGCGGGAGTTACAATGAGCAGTTCTTC. Its protein is CASSEKSSGSYNEQFF. The chain recombines TRBV25-1 with TRBJ2-1; 10 bases are shared with TRBD2. CDR1 is MGHDK and CDR2 is SYGVNS in the germline V gene. J was trimmed by 4 bases and V by 2 bases; bases with no gene match: 5. The CDR3 sequence is 16 residues long.

The CDR3 DNA sequence: TGTGCCAGCAGCCCCCGGGACAGGGGGACTGAAGCTTTCTTT. Amino acids: CASSPRDRGTEAFF. The rearrangement links TRBV7-8 to TRBJ1-1; TRBD1 matches at 11 bases. The germline V gene encodes CDR1 SGHVS and CDR2 FQNEAQ. The CDR3 has 14 residues. V was clipped by 5 bases and J by 5 bases; unmatched bases: 4.

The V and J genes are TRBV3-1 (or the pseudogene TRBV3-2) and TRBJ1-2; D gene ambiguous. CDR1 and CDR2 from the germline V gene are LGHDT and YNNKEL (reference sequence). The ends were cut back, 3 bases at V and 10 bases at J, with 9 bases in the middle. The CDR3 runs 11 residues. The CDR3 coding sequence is TGTGCCAGCAGCCAGGGGAGATCCTACACCTTC. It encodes CASSQGRSYTF.

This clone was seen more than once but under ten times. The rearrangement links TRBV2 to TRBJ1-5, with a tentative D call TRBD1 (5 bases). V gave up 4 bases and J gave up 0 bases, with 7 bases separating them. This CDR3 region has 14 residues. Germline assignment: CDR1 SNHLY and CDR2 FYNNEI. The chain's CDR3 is CASSAQGSNQPQHF. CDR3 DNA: TGTGCCAGCAGTGCCCAGGGTAGCAATCAGCCCCAGCATTTT.

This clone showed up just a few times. The CDR3 nucleotides are TGTGCCAGTAGTCTTCTTTTTCTGCAGGGTGGTGCTGGCGGCTACACCTTC. Protein: CASSLLFLQGGAGGYTF. V gene TRBV19 combines with J gene TRBJ1-2, with a weak D call TRBD1 (5 bases). The CDR3 is 17 residues long. V was trimmed by 5 bases and J by 8 bases, leaving 27 bases between them. Germline CDR1 LNHDA, CDR2 SQIVND (reference sequence).

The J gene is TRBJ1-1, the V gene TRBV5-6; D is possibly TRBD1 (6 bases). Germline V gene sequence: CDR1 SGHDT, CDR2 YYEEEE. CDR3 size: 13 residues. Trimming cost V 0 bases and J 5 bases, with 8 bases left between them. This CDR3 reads CASSLVQGTEAFF. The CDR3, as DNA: TGTGCCAGCAGCTTGGTCCAGGGGACTGAAGCTTTCTTT.

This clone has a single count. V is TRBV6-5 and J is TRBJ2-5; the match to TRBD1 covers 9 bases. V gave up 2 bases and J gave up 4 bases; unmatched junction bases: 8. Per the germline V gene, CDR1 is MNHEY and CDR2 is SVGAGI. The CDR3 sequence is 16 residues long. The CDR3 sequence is CASSYGTGSALETQYF. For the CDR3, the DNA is TGTGCCAGCAGTTACGGGACAGGGTCGGCTTTAGAGACCCAGTACTTC.

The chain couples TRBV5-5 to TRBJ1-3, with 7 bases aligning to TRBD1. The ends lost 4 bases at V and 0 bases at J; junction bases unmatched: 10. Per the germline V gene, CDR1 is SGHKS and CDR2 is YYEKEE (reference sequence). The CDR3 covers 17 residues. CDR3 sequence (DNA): TGTGCCAGCAGCCAACGTCGGACAGGATCCTCTGGAAACACCATATATTTT. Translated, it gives CASSQRRTGSSGNTIYF.

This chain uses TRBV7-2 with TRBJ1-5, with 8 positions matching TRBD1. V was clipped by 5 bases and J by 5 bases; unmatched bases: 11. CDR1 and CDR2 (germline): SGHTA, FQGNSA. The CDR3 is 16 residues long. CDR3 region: CASSGSRGPPYQPQHF. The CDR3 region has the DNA TGTGCCAGCAGCGGAAGCAGGGGGCCCCCTTATCAGCCCCAGCATTTT.

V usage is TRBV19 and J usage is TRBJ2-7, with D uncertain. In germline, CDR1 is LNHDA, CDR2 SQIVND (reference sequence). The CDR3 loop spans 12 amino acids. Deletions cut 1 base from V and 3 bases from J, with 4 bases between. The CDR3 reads CASSIGSYEQYF. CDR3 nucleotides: TGTGCCAGTAGTATAGGGAGCTACGAGCAGTACTTC.

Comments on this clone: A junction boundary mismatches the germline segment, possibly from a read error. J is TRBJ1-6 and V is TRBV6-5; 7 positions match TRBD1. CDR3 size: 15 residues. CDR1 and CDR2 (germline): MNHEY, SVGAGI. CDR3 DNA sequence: TGTGCCACCTACAGGGGAGATTCCTTTAATTCACCCCTCCACTTT. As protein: CATYRGDSFNSPLHF.

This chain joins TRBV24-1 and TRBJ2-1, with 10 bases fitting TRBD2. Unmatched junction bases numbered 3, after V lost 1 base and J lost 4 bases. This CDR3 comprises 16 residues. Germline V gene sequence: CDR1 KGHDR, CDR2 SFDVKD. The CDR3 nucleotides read TGTGCCACCAGTGATTTAGCGGGAGGGGGTTACAATGAGCAGTTCTTC. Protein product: CATSDLAGGGYNEQFF.

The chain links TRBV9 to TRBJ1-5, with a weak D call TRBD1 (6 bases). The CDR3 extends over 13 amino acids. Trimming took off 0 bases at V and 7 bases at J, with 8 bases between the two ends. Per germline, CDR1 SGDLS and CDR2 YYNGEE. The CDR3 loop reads CASSVEGVQPQHF. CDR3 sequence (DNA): TGTGCCAGCAGCGTAGAGGGGGTCCAGCCCCAGCATTTT.

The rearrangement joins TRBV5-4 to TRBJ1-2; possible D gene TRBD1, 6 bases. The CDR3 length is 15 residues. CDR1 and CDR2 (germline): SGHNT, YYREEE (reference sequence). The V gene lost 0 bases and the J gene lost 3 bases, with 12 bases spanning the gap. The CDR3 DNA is TGTGCCAGCAGCTTGGGGGCAGGGGTGGACTATGGCTACACCTTC. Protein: CASSLGAGVDYGYTF.

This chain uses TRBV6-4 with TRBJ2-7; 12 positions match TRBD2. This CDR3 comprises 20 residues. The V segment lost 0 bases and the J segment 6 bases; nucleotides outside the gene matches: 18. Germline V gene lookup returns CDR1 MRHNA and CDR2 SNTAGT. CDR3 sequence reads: CASSDSNLLAGGPLDREQYV. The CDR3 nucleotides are TGTGCCAGCAGTGACTCGAATCTACTAGCGGGAGGCCCTCTGGACCGCGAGCAGTACGTC.

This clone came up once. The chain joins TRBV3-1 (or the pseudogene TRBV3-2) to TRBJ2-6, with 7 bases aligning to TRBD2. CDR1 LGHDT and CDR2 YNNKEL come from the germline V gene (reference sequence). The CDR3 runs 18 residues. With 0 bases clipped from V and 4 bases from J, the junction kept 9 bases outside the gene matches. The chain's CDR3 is CASSQDLGGAAGANVLTF. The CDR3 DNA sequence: TGTGCCAGCAGCCAAGATTTGGGAGGGGCGGCAGGGGCCAACGTCCTGACTTTC.

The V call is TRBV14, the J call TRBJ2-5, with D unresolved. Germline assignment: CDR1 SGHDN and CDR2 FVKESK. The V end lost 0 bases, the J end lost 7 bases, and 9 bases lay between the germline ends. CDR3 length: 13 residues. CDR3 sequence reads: CASSQDWSGTQYF. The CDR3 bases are TGTGCCAGCAGCCAAGATTGGAGTGGGACCCAGTACTTC.

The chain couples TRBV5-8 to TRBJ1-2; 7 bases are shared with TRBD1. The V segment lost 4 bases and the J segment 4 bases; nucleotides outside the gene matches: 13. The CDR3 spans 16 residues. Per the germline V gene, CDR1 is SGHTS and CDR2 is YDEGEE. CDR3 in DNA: TGTGCCAGCAGCCTCCGGGGACAGTATTTTCTCTATGGCTACACCTTC. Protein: CASSLRGQYFLYGYTF. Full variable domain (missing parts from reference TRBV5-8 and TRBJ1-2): EAGVTQSPTHLIKTRGQQATLRCSPISGHTSVYWYQQALGLGLQFLLWYDEGEERNRGNFPPRFSGRQFPNYSSELNVNALELEDSALYLCASSLRGQYFLYGYTFGSGTRLTVV.

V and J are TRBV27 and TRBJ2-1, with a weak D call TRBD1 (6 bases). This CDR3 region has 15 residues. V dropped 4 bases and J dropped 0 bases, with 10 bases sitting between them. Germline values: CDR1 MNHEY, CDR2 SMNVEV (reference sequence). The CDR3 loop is CASSSGQSSYNEQFF. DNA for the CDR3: TGTGCCAGCAGTTCCGGACAGAGCTCCTACAATGAGCAGTTCTTC.